The clone carrying this T cell receptor (beta chain) showed up just a few times. Its specificity is not known. The record originates from a study of cytomegalovirus exposure and HLA in healthy donors. The CDR3 runs 13 residues. CDR1 and CDR2 (germline): GTSNPN, SVGIG (reference sequence). Unmatched junction bases numbered 9, after V lost 8 bases and J lost 5 bases. Notes on the study in general: It was shown in a later analysis that HLA-associated TCR beta chains were more clonally expanded than other, equally common chains. Fewer N-insertions than the roughly 630-donor mean were reportedly shown by an Asian-associated ancestry cluster in a later analysis. Later on, an analysis found that several of the most significant clusters appeared to be linked to common viral pathogens, which included parvovirus B19.

With 60 Vbeta and 13 Jbeta primers, the PCR was carried out. Per the original data handling: Later work found about 80 million unique TCR beta chains, with around 10 million shared. Sequencing was performed with immunoSEQ multiplex PCR; in TCRdb, only in-frame clones are kept and a portion is missing. Clonal size and the V and J genes are those of that table, whereas D and trimming came from the DNA. This table holds 140,000 to 150,000 clones, about 10% found once. This rearrangement joins TRBV30 to TRBJ1-2; 9 bases are shared with TRBD1. The clonotype was recovered from a man in his forties or fifties in good health and CMV-seronegative. Specimen: PBMCs. The CDR3 loop reads CANRDRVNYGYTF. The CDR3 DNA reads as TGTGCCAACCGGGACAGGGTCAATTATGGCTACACCTTC. Complete variable domain (other parts from reference TRBV30 and TRBJ1-2): SQTIHQWPATLVQPVGSPLSLECTVEGTSNPNLYWYRQAAGRGLQLLFYSVGIGQISSEVPQNLSASRPQDRQFILSSKKLLLSDSGFYLCANRDRVNYGYTFGSGTRLTVV.